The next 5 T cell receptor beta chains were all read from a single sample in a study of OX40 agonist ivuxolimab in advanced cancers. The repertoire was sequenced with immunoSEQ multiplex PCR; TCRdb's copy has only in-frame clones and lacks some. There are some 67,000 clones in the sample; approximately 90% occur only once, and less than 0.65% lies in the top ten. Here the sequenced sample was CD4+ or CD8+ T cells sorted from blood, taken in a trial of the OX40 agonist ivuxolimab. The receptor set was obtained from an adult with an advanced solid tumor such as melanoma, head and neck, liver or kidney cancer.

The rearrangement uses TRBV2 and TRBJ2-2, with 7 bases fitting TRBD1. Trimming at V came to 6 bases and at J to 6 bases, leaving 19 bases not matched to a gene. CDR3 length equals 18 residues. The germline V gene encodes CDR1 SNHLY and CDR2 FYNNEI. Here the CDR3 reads CASRGPVSGGSVAGELFF. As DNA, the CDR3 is TGTGCCAGCAGAGGGCCTGTTTCAGGGGGAAGTGTCGCCGGGGAGCTGTTTTTT. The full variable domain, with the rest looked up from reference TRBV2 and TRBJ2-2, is EPEVTQTPSHQVTQMGQEVILRCVPISNHLYFYWYRQILGQKVEFLVSFYNNEISEKSEIFDDQFSVERPDGSNFTLKIRSTKLEDSAMYFCASRGPVSGGSVAGELFFGEGSRLTVL.

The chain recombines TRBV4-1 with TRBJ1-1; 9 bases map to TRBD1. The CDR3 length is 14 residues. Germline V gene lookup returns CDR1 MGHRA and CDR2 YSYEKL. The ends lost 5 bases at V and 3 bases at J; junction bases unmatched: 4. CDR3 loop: CASSRQGGYTEAFF. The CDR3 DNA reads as TGCGCCAGCAGCAGACAGGGGGGGTACACTGAAGCTTTCTTT.

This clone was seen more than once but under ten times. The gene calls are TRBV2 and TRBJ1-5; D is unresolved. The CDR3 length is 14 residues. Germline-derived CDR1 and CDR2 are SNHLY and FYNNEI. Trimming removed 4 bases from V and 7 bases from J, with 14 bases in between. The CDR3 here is CASSAGALGQPQHF. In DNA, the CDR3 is TGTGCCAGCAGTGCGGGTGCCCTTGGGCAGCCCCAGCATTTT.

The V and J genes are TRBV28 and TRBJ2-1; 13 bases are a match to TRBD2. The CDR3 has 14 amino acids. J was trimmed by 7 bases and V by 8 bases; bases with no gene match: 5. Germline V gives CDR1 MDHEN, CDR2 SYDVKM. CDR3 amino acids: CASGLAGVRNEQFF. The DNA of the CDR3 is TGTGCCAGCGGACTAGCGGGGGTTAGAAATGAGCAGTTCTTC.

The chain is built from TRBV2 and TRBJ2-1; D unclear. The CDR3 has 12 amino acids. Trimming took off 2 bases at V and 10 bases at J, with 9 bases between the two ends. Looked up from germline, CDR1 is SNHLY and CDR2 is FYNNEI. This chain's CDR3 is CASSELHGEQFF. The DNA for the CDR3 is TGTGCCAGCAGTGAACTACACGGAGAGCAGTTCTTC.